The 13 T cell receptor beta chains reported below all come from one sample, sequenced in a study of blood T cell repertoires in COVID-19. Here immunoSEQ multiplex PCR was the method, and the copy in TCRdb shows in-frame clones only, minus some. Among about 79,000 clones listed, roughly 90% were seen once. Material for sequencing was peripheral blood. The receptors stem from a man aged 50-59 years with active COVID-19.

V gene TRBV11-1 combines with J gene TRBJ1-1, with D unresolved. The CDR3 extends over 15 amino acids. Per germline, CDR1 SGHAT and CDR2 FQDESV (reference sequence). V gave up 0 bases and J gave up 1 base, with 9 bases separating them. CDR3 DNA sequence: TGTGCCAGCAGCTTAGCACGGGTCTCGAACACTGAAGCTTTCTTT. Amino acid sequence: CASSLARVSNTEAFF.

This sequence joins TRBV18 and TRBJ2-1; unclear D gene. V shed 0 bases and J shed 6 bases, with 9 bases lying between them. The CDR3 has 14 amino acids. From germline, CDR1 is KGHSH and CDR2 LQKENI. CDR3 in DNA: TGTGCCAGCTCACCACCGTCAGCGTCCAATGAGCAGTTCTTC. Translating it yields CASSPPSASNEQFF.

This chain links TRBV7-8 with TRBJ2-3, with TRBD2 identical over 7 bases. Germline loops: CDR1 SGHVS, CDR2 FQNEAQ. This CDR3 has 14 amino acids. V lost 1 base to trimming and J lost 8 bases; unmatched junction nucleotides: 6. CDR3 in DNA: TGTGCCAGCAGCTTAGGGGGACGCGGGGGTACGCAGTATTTT. This codes for CASSLGGRGGTQYF.

CDR3 coding DNA: TGTGCCAGCAGTGAAGGCACTAGCGGGCACGAGCAGTACTTC. As protein: CASSEGTSGHEQYF. V usage is TRBV2 and J usage is TRBJ2-7; 9 bases are shared with TRBD2. V lost 1 base to trimming and J lost 5 bases; unmatched junction nucleotides: 3. The germline gives CDR1 SNHLY, CDR2 FYNNEI. The CDR3 covers 14 residues.

The V and J genes are TRBV28 and TRBJ1-2; no firm D call. V was trimmed by 7 bases and J by 8 bases, leaving 14 bases between them. This CDR3 is 12 amino acids long. Germline V gives CDR1 MDHEN, CDR2 SYDVKM. The CDR3 sequence is CASNSGGRGYTF. The DNA of the CDR3 is TGTGCCAGCAACTCTGGCGGTCGGGGCTACACCTTC.

This clone appeared a single time. The CDR3 here is CASSETRSSYNEQFF. The CDR3 DNA follows: TGTGCCAGCAGTGAAACTAGGAGCTCCTACAATGAGCAGTTCTTC. The rearrangement uses TRBV6-1 and TRBJ2-1, with D possibly TRBD2 on 5 matching bases. The V and J ends lost 2 bases and 0 bases respectively, with 8 bases between them. The germline V gene encodes CDR1 MNHNS and CDR2 SASEGT. This CDR3 spans 15 amino acids.

V gene TRBV11-3 combines with J gene TRBJ2-3, with TRBD2 identical over 11 bases. CDR3 length equals 15 residues. V gave up 6 bases and J gave up 6 bases; unmatched junction bases: 8. CDR1 is SGHNT, CDR2 YENEEA, per germline. In nucleotides, the CDR3 is TGTGCCAGCAGGCGGGCTAGCGGGGGGTTGGATACGCAGTATTTT. It specifies CASRRASGGLDTQYF.

V is TRBV7-2 and J is TRBJ2-3, with TRBD2 matching 9 bases. Germline CDR1 and CDR2: SGHTA and FQGNSA. V shed 5 bases, J shed 1 base, and the junction held 4 bases outside the gene matches. CDR3 length: 15 amino acids. The chain's CDR3 is CASSGASGGTDTQYF. The CDR3 DNA reads as TGTGCCAGCAGCGGGGCTAGCGGGGGCACAGATACGCAGTATTTT.

The chain joins TRBV11-2 to TRBJ1-2; 7 bases match TRBD1. The V gene's germline CDR1 is SGHAT and CDR2 FQNNGV. The V segment lost 6 bases and the J segment 5 bases; nucleotides outside the gene matches: 15. The CDR3 has 16 amino acids. The CDR3 bases are TGTGCCAGCAGTTCGCTCGTAGGACAGGAAAAGTATGGCTACACCTTC. Protein product: CASSSLVGQEKYGYTF.

This chain joins TRBV6-2 or TRBV6-3 and TRBJ1-5, with no clear D. Germline lookup yields CDR1 MNHEY and CDR2 SVGEGT. V lost 0 bases to trimming and J lost 6 bases, with 6 bases between them. This CDR3 contains 13 residues. CDR3 in DNA: TGTGCCAGCAGTTACTCCTGGGCTCAGCCCCAGCATTTT. Protein sequence: CASSYSWAQPQHF.

The rearrangement links TRBV5-1 to TRBJ2-3, with TRBD2 as a possible D gene (5 bases). V was trimmed by 0 bases and J by 11 bases, leaving 13 bases between them. The CDR3 totals 13 residues. Looked up from germline, CDR1 is SGHRS and CDR2 is YFSETQ. The CDR3: CASSLDVVRGQYF. CDR3 nucleotides: TGCGCCAGCAGCTTGGACGTCGTCCGGGGGCAGTATTTT. The whole variable domain, filled in from reference TRBV5-1 and TRBJ2-3, reads KAGVTQTPRYLIKTRGQQVTLSCSPISGHRSVSWYQQTPGQGLQFLFEYFSETQRNKGNFPGRFSGRQFSNSRSEMNVSTLELGDSALYLCASSLDVVRGQYFGPGTRLTVL.

The V gene is TRBV27, the J gene TRBJ2-3; maybe TRBD1 (6 bases). Germline CDR1 is MNHEY and CDR2 is SMNVEV (reference sequence). CDR3 length: 15 residues. V lost 5 bases and J lost 1, with 13 bases in between. This CDR3 is CASSVYRDRTDTQYF. The CDR3 DNA reads TGTGCCAGCAGTGTCTACAGGGATCGCACAGATACGCAGTATTTT.

The rearrangement uses TRBV4-3 and TRBJ1-2, with 9 nucleotides matching TRBD1. Germline trimming cut 1 base from V and 4 bases from J; bases unmatched to any gene: 4. Germline CDR1 is LGHNA and CDR2 is YSLEER. The CDR3 loop spans 15 amino acids. The CDR3 bases are TGCGCCAGCAGCCAAGGGGGACAGGGACGCTATGGCTACACCTTC. It specifies CASSQGGQGRYGYTF.